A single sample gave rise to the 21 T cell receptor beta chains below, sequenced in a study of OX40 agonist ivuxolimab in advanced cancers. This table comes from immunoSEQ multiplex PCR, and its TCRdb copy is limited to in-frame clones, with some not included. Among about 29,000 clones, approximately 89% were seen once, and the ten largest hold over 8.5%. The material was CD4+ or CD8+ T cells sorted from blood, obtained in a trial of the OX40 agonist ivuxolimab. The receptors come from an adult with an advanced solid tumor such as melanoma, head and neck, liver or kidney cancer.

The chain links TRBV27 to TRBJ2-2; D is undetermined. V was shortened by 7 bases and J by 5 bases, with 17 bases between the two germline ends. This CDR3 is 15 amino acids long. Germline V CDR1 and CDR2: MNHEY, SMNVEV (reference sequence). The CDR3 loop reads CASTSTGGRTGELFF. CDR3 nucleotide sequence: TGTGCCAGCACGTCAACGGGCGGCAGGACCGGGGAGCTGTTTTTT.

For the CDR3, the DNA is TGTGCCAGCGGGGCAGATAATCAGCCCCAGCATTTT. This encodes CASGADNQPQHF. The chain joins TRBV9 to TRBJ1-5; possible D gene TRBD1, 5 bases. In germline, CDR1 is SGDLS, CDR2 YYNGEE. The CDR3 length is 12 residues. The V and J ends lost 7 bases and 4 bases respectively, with 9 bases between them.

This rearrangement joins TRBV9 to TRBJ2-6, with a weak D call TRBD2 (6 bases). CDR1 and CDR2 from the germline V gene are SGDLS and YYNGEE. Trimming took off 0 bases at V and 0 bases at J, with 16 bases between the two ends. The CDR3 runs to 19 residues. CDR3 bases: TGTGCCAGCAGCGTAGAGGAGGGCCCGGGAACCTCTGGGGCCAACGTCCTGACTTTC. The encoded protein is CASSVEEGPGTSGANVLTF.

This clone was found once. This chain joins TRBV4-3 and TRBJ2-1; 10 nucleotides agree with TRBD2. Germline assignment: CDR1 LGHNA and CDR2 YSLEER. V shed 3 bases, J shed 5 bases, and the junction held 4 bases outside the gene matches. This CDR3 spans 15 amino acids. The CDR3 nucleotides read TGCGCCAGCAGCCATATAGCGGGAGGCAACAATGAGCAGTTCTTC. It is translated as CASSHIAGGNNEQFF.

CDR3 bases: TGTGCCAGTAGTATTTTCGGGACACCGAACACTGAAGCTTTCTTT. This codes for CASSIFGTPNTEAFF. The chain uses TRBV19 and TRBJ1-1; TRBD1 is a possible D gene (6 bases). The CDR3 extends over 15 amino acids. The V end was cut by 3 bases, the J end by 1 base, with 12 bases between. Germline V gene lookup returns CDR1 LNHDA and CDR2 SQIVND (reference sequence).

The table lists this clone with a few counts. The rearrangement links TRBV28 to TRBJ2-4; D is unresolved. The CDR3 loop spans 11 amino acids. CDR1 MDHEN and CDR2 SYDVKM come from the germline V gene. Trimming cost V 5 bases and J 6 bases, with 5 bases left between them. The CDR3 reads CASSPSNIQYF. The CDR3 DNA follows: TGTGCCAGCAGTCCCTCAAACATTCAGTACTTC.

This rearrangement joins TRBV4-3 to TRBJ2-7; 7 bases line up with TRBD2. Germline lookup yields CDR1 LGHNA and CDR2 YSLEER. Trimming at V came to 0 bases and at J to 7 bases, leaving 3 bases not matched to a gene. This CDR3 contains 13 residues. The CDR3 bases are TGCGCCAGCAGCCAAGATAGGGAGGGGGAGCAGTACTTC. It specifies CASSQDREGEQYF.

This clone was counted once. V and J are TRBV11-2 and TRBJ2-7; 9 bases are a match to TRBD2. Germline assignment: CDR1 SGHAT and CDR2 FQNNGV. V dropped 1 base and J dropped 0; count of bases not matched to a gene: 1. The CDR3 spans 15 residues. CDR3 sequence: CASSLVAGDSYEQYF. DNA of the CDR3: TGTGCCAGCAGCTTAGTAGCGGGGGACTCCTACGAGCAGTACTTC.

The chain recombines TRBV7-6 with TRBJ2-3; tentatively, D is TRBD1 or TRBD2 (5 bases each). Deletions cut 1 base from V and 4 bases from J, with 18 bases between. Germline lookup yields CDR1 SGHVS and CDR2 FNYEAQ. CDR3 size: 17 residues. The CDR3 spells CASSLGGGPNYPDTQYF. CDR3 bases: TGTGCCAGCAGCTTAGGGGGCGGGCCGAATTACCCAGATACGCAGTATTTT. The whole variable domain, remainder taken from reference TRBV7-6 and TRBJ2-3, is GAGVSQSPRYKVTKRGQDVALRCDPISGHVSLYWYRQALGQGPEFLTYFNYEAQQDKSGLPNDRFSAERPEGSISTLTIQRTEQRDSAMYRCASSLGGGPNYPDTQYFGPGTRLTVL.

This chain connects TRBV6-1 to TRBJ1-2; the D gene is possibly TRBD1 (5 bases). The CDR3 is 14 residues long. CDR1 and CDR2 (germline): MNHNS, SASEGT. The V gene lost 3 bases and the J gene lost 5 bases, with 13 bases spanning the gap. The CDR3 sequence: CASSDLGLDYGYTF. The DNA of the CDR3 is TGTGCCAGCAGTGACCTGGGGCTGGATTATGGCTACACCTTC.

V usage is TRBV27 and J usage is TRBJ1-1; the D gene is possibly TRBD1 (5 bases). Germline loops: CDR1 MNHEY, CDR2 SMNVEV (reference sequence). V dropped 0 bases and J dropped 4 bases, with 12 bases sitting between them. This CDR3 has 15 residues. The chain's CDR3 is CASSLSGGAVTEAFF. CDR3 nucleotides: TGTGCCAGCAGTTTATCTGGAGGGGCGGTCACTGAAGCTTTCTTT.

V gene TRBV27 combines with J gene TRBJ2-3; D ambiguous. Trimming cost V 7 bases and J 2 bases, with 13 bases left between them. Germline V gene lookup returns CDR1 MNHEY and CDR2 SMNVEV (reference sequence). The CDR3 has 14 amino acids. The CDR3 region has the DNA TGTGCCAGCACCTCAGGAGTGTTCACAGATACGCAGTATTTT. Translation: CASTSGVFTDTQYF.

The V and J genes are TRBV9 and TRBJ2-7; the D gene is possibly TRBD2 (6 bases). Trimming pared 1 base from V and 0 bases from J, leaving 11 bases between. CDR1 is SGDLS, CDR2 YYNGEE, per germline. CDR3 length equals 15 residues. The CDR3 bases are TGTGCCAGCAGCGTAAGTCAGGGACTCTCCTACGAGCAGTACTTC. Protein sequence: CASSVSQGLSYEQYF.

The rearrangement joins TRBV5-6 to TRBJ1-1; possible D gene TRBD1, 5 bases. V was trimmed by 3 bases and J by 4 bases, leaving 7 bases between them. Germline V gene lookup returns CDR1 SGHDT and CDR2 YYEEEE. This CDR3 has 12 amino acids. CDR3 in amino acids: CASSWGVTEAFF. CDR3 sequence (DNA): TGTGCCAGCAGCTGGGGGGTCACTGAAGCTTTCTTT.

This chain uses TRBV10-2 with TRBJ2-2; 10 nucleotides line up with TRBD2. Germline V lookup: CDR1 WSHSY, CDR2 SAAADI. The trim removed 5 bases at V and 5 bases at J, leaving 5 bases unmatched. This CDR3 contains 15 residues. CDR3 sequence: CASSIAGGFTGELFF. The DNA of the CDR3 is TGCGCCAGCAGTATAGCGGGGGGATTTACCGGGGAGCTGTTTTTT.

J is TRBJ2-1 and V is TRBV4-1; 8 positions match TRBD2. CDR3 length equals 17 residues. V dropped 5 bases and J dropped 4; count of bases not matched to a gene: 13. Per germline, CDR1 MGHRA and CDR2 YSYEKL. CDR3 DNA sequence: TGCGCCAGCAGCTCCAGCGGTCGGGGGGGCTCTTACAATGAGCAGTTCTTC. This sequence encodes CASSSSGRGGSYNEQFF.

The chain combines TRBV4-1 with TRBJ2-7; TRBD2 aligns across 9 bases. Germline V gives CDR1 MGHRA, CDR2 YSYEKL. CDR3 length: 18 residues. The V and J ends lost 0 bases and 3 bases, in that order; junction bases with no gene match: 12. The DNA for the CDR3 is TGCGCCAGCAGCCAAGATCCCCCTAGCGGGGTATATCACTACGAGCAGTACTTC. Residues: CASSQDPPSGVYHYEQYF.

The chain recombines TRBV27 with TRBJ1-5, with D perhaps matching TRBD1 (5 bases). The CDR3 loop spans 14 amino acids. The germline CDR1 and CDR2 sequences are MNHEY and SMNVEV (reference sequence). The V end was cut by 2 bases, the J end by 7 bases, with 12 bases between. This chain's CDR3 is CASSLNGGGQPQHF. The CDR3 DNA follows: TGTGCCAGCAGTTTAAACGGGGGAGGCCAGCCCCAGCATTTT.

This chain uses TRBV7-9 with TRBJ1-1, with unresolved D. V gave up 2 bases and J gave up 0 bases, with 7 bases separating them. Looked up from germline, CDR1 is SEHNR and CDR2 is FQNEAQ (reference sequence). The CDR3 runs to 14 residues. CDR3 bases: TGTGCCAGCAGCTTAAACCACTTGAACACTGAAGCTTTCTTT. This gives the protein CASSLNHLNTEAFF. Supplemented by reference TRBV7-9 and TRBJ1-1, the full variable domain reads DTGVSQNPRHKITKRGQNVTFRCDPISEHNRLYWYRQTLGQGPEFLTYFQNEAQLEKSRLLSDRFSAERPKGSFSTLEIQRTEQGDSAMYLCASSLNHLNTEAFFGQGTRLTVV.

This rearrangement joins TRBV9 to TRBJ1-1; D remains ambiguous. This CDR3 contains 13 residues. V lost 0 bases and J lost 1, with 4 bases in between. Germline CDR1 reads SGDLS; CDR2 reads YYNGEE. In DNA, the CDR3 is TGTGCCAGCAGCGTAGCCCCGAACACTGAAGCTTTCTTT. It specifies CASSVAPNTEAFF.

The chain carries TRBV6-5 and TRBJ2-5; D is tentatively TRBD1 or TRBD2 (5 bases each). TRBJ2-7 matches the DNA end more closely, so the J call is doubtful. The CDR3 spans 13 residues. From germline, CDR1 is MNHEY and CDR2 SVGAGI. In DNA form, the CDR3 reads TGTGCCAGCAGCGGGGACGGAACCTACGAGCAGTACTTC. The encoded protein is CASSGDGTYEQYF.